The 25 T cell receptor beta chains listed next were all sequenced from one sample in a study of blood T cell repertoires in COVID-19. This table comes from immunoSEQ multiplex PCR, and its TCRdb copy is limited to in-frame clones, with some not included. The data contain 200,000 to 250,000 clones, approximately 90% of them seen just once; the ten biggest clones take up about 5%. Sequencing was performed on peripheral blood. The receptors come from a middle-aged woman with acute or convalescent COVID-19.

This clone was recorded once. The chain employs TRBV18 and TRBJ2-1; the D is unclear. CDR3 length equals 13 residues. The germline V and J ends were trimmed by 3 bases and 8 bases, with 11 bases remaining between them. Germline CDR1 reads KGHSH; CDR2 reads LQKENI. CDR3 nucleotide sequence: TGTGCCAGCTCACCGCCAGGCATCGATGAGCAGTTCTTC. This translates into CASSPPGIDEQFF.

The gene calls are TRBV12-3 or TRBV12-4 and TRBJ1-3, with D uncertain. The CDR3 is 12 residues long. V lost 7 bases and J 2 bases, leaving 6 bases between the germline ends. CDR3 nucleotides: TGTGCCAGCACCTTAGCTGGAAACACCATATATTTT. Its translation is CASTLAGNTIYF.

The V call is TRBV28, the J call TRBJ2-7, with 8 bases fitting TRBD1. Per the germline V gene, CDR1 is MDHEN and CDR2 is SYDVKM. This CDR3 comprises 17 residues. Trimming cost V 5 bases and J 1 base; bases outside gene matches: 13. In DNA, the CDR3 is TGTGCCAGCAGTCCCCTCGGAGGCAGGGGGCATTCCTACGAGCAGTACGTC. Protein: CASSPLGGRGHSYEQYV.

The chain uses TRBV11-2 and TRBJ2-1; 8 bases fit TRBD2. Germline lookup yields CDR1 SGHAT and CDR2 FQNNGV. This CDR3 contains 17 residues. V was clipped by 4 bases and J by 2 bases; unmatched bases: 10. In nucleotides, the CDR3 is TGTGCCAGCAGCTCACCCTTTGGGCGGGGGGCCTACAATGAGCAGTTCTTC. It codes for CASSSPFGRGAYNEQFF.

The J gene is TRBJ2-5, the V gene TRBV11-2; 11 bases align to TRBD1. Germline V gives CDR1 SGHAT, CDR2 FQNNGV. The CDR3 totals 17 residues. With V trimmed by 2 bases and J by 1 base, 6 bases remained unmatched. The DNA for the CDR3 is TGTGCCAGCAGCTTATCCGCCGGGACAGGGGGCCAAGAGACCCAGTACTTC. This gives the protein CASSLSAGTGGQETQYF.

The chain employs TRBV6-1 and TRBJ2-7; the match to TRBD1 covers 8 bases. The V gene's germline CDR1 is MNHNS and CDR2 SASEGT. The CDR3 is 15 residues long. With 3 bases clipped from V and 2 bases from J, the junction kept 6 bases outside the gene matches. The CDR3 loop is CASSEWGTGAYEQYV. As DNA, the CDR3 is TGTGCCAGCAGTGAGTGGGGGACAGGAGCCTACGAGCAGTACGTC.

The J gene is TRBJ1-5, the V gene TRBV2, with 10 bases matching TRBD1. This CDR3 region has 17 residues. CDR1 is SNHLY, CDR2 FYNNEI, per germline. J lost 8 bases, V lost 8 bases, and 18 bases had no gene match. The CDR3 sequence is CASSIRRQGAVVEPQHF. The CDR3 coding sequence is TGTGCCAGCTCAATACGACGACAGGGGGCGGTTGTGGAGCCCCAGCATTTT.

The chain is built from TRBV10-1 and TRBJ1-2, with a weak D call TRBD1 (5 bases). Looked up from germline, CDR1 is WNHNN and CDR2 is SYGVQD (reference sequence). V was clipped by 5 bases and J by 5 bases, with 12 bases between them. This CDR3 has 13 amino acids. CDR3 in amino acids: CASSMARAYGYTF. DNA of the CDR3: TGCGCCAGCAGTATGGCCAGGGCTTATGGCTACACCTTC.

The rearrangement links TRBV10-3 to TRBJ1-2; the D gene is possibly TRBD1 (6 bases). Per germline, CDR1 ENHRY and CDR2 SYGVKD. The CDR3 totals 14 residues. V lost 2 bases and J 7 bases, leaving 14 bases between the germline ends. The CDR3 loop is CAISEAGEGRGYTF. The CDR3 DNA follows: TGTGCCATCAGTGAGGCAGGGGAAGGCCGTGGCTACACCTTC.

This chain connects TRBV7-8 to TRBJ1-1, with 7 bases fitting TRBD1. CDR1 SGHVS and CDR2 FQNEAQ come from the germline V gene. The CDR3 consists of 14 residues. The V gene end was trimmed by 1 base and the J gene end by 7 bases; junction bases not matched to a gene: 6. The CDR3 DNA is TGTGCCAGCAGCTTAGAAAGGGGGCTTGGTGAAGCTTTCTTT. Translated: CASSLERGLGEAFF.

This rearrangement joins TRBV5-1 to TRBJ2-1; D may be TRBD1 (5 bases). V lost 2 bases to trimming and J lost 9 bases, with 15 bases between them. This CDR3 has 14 amino acids. Per the germline V gene, CDR1 is SGHRS and CDR2 is YFSETQ. CDR3 region: CASSFGAFGVEQFF. The CDR3 DNA sequence: TGCGCCAGCAGCTTTGGGGCTTTCGGCGTTGAGCAGTTCTTC.

The chain carries TRBV2 and TRBJ2-1; D perhaps matches TRBD2 (5 bases). The germline V and J ends were trimmed by 4 bases and 9 bases, with 19 bases remaining between them. The CDR3 runs 15 residues. Germline V CDR1 and CDR2: SNHLY, FYNNEI. The CDR3 DNA follows: TGTGCCAGCAGTGTGGCGCTAGCCCTAGGGATTGAGCAGTTCTTC. Protein product: CASSVALALGIEQFF.

This CDR3 is CASSLEQTGGEKLFF. The CDR3 coding sequence is TGTGCCAGCAGCTTAGAACAGACAGGGGGAGAAAAACTGTTTTTT. The chain has TRBV7-8 and TRBJ1-4, with TRBD1 matching over 9 bases. The CDR3 is made up of 15 amino acids. Germline trimming cut 1 base from V and 8 bases from J; bases unmatched to any gene: 5. CDR1 is SGHVS and CDR2 is FQNEAQ in the germline V gene.

The chain uses TRBV3-1 (or the pseudogene TRBV3-2) and TRBJ1-2; weak D call: TRBD1 (5 bases). CDR3 length: 19 amino acids. With 0 bases removed from V and 2 bases from J, the gap between germline ends came to 22 bases. The germline gives CDR1 LGHDT, CDR2 YNNKEL (reference sequence). The CDR3 DNA reads TGTGCCAGCAGCCAAGACGGGGGGTGGAAGGGTAGGGCGAACTATGGCTACACCTTC. Translating it yields CASSQDGGWKGRANYGYTF.

This chain uses TRBV7-9 with TRBJ2-3, with TRBD1 matching over 8 bases. This CDR3 spans 15 amino acids. With 4 bases clipped from V and 2 bases from J, the junction kept 5 bases outside the gene matches. The germline V gene encodes CDR1 SEHNR and CDR2 FQNEAQ (reference sequence). CDR3 coding DNA: TGTGCCAGCAGCTCAGGACAGGGACTCACAGATACGCAGTATTTT. Translated, it gives CASSSGQGLTDTQYF.

V usage is TRBV10-1 and J usage is TRBJ2-3; 9 bases are shared with TRBD2. The CDR3 runs 16 residues. Looked up from germline, CDR1 is WNHNN and CDR2 is SYGVQD (reference sequence). V gave up 3 bases and J gave up 5 bases; unmatched junction bases: 9. DNA for the CDR3: TGCGCCAGCAGTGAAAGGCGGGGGGGCCAGATAGATACGCAGTATTTT. Its translation is CASSERRGGQIDTQYF.

The count of this clone is one. V is TRBV12-5 and J is TRBJ1-6; D is perhaps TRBD1 (5 bases). This CDR3 contains 17 residues. Germline V CDR1 and CDR2: LGHNT, FRNRAP. The V end was cut by 0 bases, the J end by 6 bases, with 15 bases between. The CDR3 here is CASGLVLWGGGNSPLHF. CDR3 coding DNA: TGTGCTAGTGGTTTGGTACTTTGGGGGGGTGGTAATTCACCCCTCCACTTT.

The V call is TRBV27, the J call TRBJ1-6, with D possibly matching TRBD1 (6 bases). Trimming stripped 6 bases from V and 6 bases from J, with 12 bases between. The CDR3 has 14 residues. Germline V lookup: CDR1 MNHEY, CDR2 SMNVEV (reference sequence). Here the CDR3 DNA reads TGTGCCAGCAGCCGGACAGCAACTAATTCACCCCTCCACTTT. It specifies CASSRTATNSPLHF.

There are a few counts of this clone. The V call is TRBV19, the J call TRBJ1-3, with unresolved D. The germline gives CDR1 LNHDA, CDR2 SQIVND (reference sequence). V lost 5 bases and J lost 0, with 14 bases in between. This CDR3 is built from 16 residues. Here the CDR3 DNA reads TGTGCCAGTAGTCCGCGGGGAGCATTCTCTGGAAACACCATATATTTT. Translation gives CASSPRGAFSGNTIYF.

V usage is TRBV19 and J usage is TRBJ2-2; 9 nucleotides line up with TRBD1. The germline CDR1 and CDR2 sequences are LNHDA and SQIVND (reference sequence). This CDR3 comprises 16 residues. J lost 6 bases, V lost 6 bases, and 11 bases had no gene match. CDR3 protein: CASRTPRTGAPGELFF. Written as DNA, the CDR3 is TGTGCCAGTAGGACCCCCCGGACAGGGGCCCCCGGGGAGCTGTTTTTT.

V gene TRBV5-1 combines with J gene TRBJ1-4, with D unresolved. Germline assignment: CDR1 SGHRS and CDR2 YFSETQ. V lost 0 bases, J lost 8 bases, and 11 bases lay in between. CDR3 size: 14 residues. CDR3: CASSLAPGQEKLFF. CDR3 nucleotides: TGCGCCAGCAGCTTGGCCCCTGGCCAAGAAAAACTGTTTTTT. Full variable domain (remainder filled in from reference TRBV5-1 and TRBJ1-4): KAGVTQTPRYLIKTRGQQVTLSCSPISGHRSVSWYQQTPGQGLQFLFEYFSETQRNKGNFPGRFSGRQFSNSRSEMNVSTLELGDSALYLCASSLAPGQEKLFFGSGTQLSVL.

This chain uses TRBV3-1 (or the pseudogene TRBV3-2) with TRBJ2-2; 9 positions agree with TRBD1. From germline, CDR1 is LGHDT and CDR2 YNNKEL (reference sequence). J was trimmed by 5 bases and V by 4 bases; bases with no gene match: 2. The CDR3 is made up of 14 amino acids. The CDR3 nucleotides read TGTGCCAGCAGCCTCGGGACAGGGACCGGGGAGCTGTTTTTT. This sequence encodes CASSLGTGTGELFF.

The rearrangement links TRBV6-5 to TRBJ2-7; D possibly corresponds to TRBD2 (5 bases). V lost 3 bases and J lost 0, with 9 bases in between. The CDR3 length is 14 residues. The germline V gene encodes CDR1 MNHEY and CDR2 SVGAGI. The CDR3 nucleotides are TGTGCCAGCAGTTATACGGGAATCTCCTACGAGCAGTACGTC. Translation gives CASSYTGISYEQYV.

The chain couples TRBV24-1 to TRBJ2-2; 11 bases line up with TRBD1. J was trimmed by 7 bases and V by 5 bases; bases with no gene match: 8. Germline V gene data show CDR1 as KGHDR and CDR2 as SFDVKD. The CDR3 has 16 residues. The DNA of the CDR3 is TGTGCCACCAGTGTTCTCGGGACAGGGGGTATCGGGGAGCTGTTTTTT. This gives the protein CATSVLGTGGIGELFF.

This chain connects TRBV12-3 or TRBV12-4 to TRBJ1-2; unclear D gene. The CDR3 spans 11 residues. Trimming removed 3 bases at V and 8 bases at J, with 7 bases between. The CDR3 nucleotides are TGTGCCAGCAGTTTTTTGGGCGGCTACACCTTC. Protein product: CASSFLGGYTF.